This T cell receptor (beta chain) was identified during a study of low-dose radiotherapy and immunotherapy resistance in tumors (dated by TCRdb to between 2020 and 2023). As for the study more broadly: In Cohort 1, each fraction delivered 0.5 Gy every 2 weeks, and the prescribed total PTV dose was 6.5 Gy. Cohort 2 received 1 Gy per fraction every two weeks, with a total of 13 Gy over 26 weeks. Nivolumab and ipilimumab were both given intravenously, with nivolumab at a 240 mg flat dose every two weeks and ipilimumab at 1 mg/kg every six weeks. Every two weeks, patients got intravenous cyclophosphamide at 200 mg/m2, given one day ahead of each radiation and immunotherapy administration. Aspirin 300 mg was taken orally once daily by patients for four cycles, starting on cycle 1 day 1. No randomization into treatment groups was done for the people taking part in the trial. The translational analysis covered eight patients: three from the first dose cohort and the first five from the second dose cohort.

Sequencing was carried out with an Illumina HiSeq 2500. Superscript III and a set of TRAV- and TRBV-specific primers were used to synthesize first-strand cDNA, so that both TCRalpha and TCRbeta chains were covered. TCRs were amplified with Phusion for approximately 21 PCR cycles, with a constant-region primer paired with the adapter attached to the V primers. The isolated mRNA was amplified using the MessageAmp II aRNA Amplification Kit, with in vitro transcription performed for about 15 hours at 37 degrees C. The Dynabeads mRNA DIRECT Purification Kit was used to isolate the mRNA for TCR sequencing. Indexed Illumina adapters were added in a second roughly 25-cycle Phusion PCR, and the resulting products were purified with AMPure XP beads. The study's processing was this. Custom Perl scripts pooled TCR sequences encoding the same protein, removed out-of-frame sequences and computed each clonotype's abundance. The analysis excluded TCR sequences that were supported by just one read. The metrics used to describe the repertoires included Shannon entropy, Gini index, clonality, richness, and the frequency of TCRs shared between repertoires. The public reads were run again by TCRdb, first through fastp at Q25 and then through MiXCR, and only productive beta chains were kept. CDR3 protein sequences are deduplicated, and each keeps its most common genes and DNA. TCRdb's processing, not the authors', yielded these V and J calls. For this sample the table gives around 60,000 distinct CDR3 sequences, of which roughly 23% were detected only once. Approximately 7.2% of the sample is held by the ten biggest clonotypes.

The CDR3 sequence holds 11 residues, the cysteine and phenylalanine included. The read is trimmed to its CDR3 DNA, 33 bases read in frame from base 1. Via the germline V gene (reference sequence), CDR1 is DFQATT and CDR2 SNEGSKA. Interpreted using the paper, the time point label stands for: after trial treatment. Read against the paper, the sample's treatment or condition label means: LDRT plus nivolumab, ipilimumab, low-dose cyclophosphamide and aspirin (RACIN trial). Donors were enrolled in RACIN, a single-arm phase I dose-escalation trial combining nivolumab, ipilimumab, aspirin, low-dose cyclophosphamide and low-dose radiotherapy. Eligible patients had advanced, TIL-negative solid tumors. This clonotype appeared many times. What this receptor recognizes is not known. No base quality values were provided; no much bigger clone lies one nucleotide off.

This clonotype was sampled from a male donor with prostate cancer. Sequencing was performed on PBMCs, taken after low-dose radiotherapy plus immunotherapy. The sequence is built from TRBV20-1 and TRBJ2-3; no D gene can be assigned with confidence. Here the CDR3 is given as CSASLGDTQYF. The DNA sequence is given as TGCAGCGCCTCGCTTGGGGATACGCAGTATTTT.